This T cell receptor beta chain is from a study of blood T cell repertoires in COVID-19. About the research overall: T cells, B-cell-depleted T cells, or PBMCs supplied cDNA or gDNA.

V dropped 5 bases and J dropped 1; count of bases not matched to a gene: 5. Per the germline V gene, CDR1 is SEHNR and CDR2 is FQNEAQ (reference sequence). The CDR3 runs 15 residues. Sequenced by immunoSEQ multiplex PCR; TCRdb stores in-frame clones only, minus some. The sample consists of roughly 700,000 clones, about 87% of them appearing once. This sequence was found in a woman younger than 35 with acute or convalescent COVID-19. The rearrangement uses TRBV7-9 and TRBJ2-1, with 7 bases fitting TRBD1. Specimen: peripheral blood. The CDR3 nucleotides read TGTGCCAGCAGCCTAACAGGGGAATCCTACAATGAGCAGTTCTTC. Amino acids: CASSLTGESYNEQFF.